This passage covers 26 T cell receptor beta chains from one sample sequenced in a study of OX40 agonist ivuxolimab in advanced cancers. The receptor library was made with the immunoSEQ multiplex PCR assay. The source is immuneACCESS, and TCRdb retained only in-frame sequences with V and J called. Part of the clones is not carried over; for the studies checked, unresolved V genes explain less than half of this, and the remainder is unexplained. For this sample the table gives 80,000 or so clones, of which just under 85% were detected only once. 25% of the sample is taken by the ten largest. Sequencing was performed on CD4+ or CD8+ T cells sorted from blood, taken in a trial of the OX40 agonist ivuxolimab. These receptors all come from an adult with an advanced solid tumor such as melanoma, head and neck, liver or kidney cancer.

The gene calls are TRBV14 and TRBJ1-6, with D perhaps matching TRBD1 (6 bases). CDR3 size: 18 residues. Trimming stripped 0 bases from V and 7 bases from J, with 19 bases between. Germline V gene lookup returns CDR1 SGHDN and CDR2 FVKESK. The CDR3 coding sequence is TGTGCCAGCAGCCAAGATAGACGTGGCGGACAGCGGAATTCACCCCTCCACTTT. Its translation is CASSQDRRGGQRNSPLHF.

The genes are TRBV10-1 and TRBJ2-5, with a tentative D call TRBD1 (7 bases). Germline-derived CDR1 and CDR2 are WNHNN and SYGVQD (reference sequence). V lost 3 bases and J 5 bases, leaving 19 bases between the germline ends. The CDR3 runs 16 residues. In nucleotides, the CDR3 is TGCGCCAGCAGTGACTCGCGGGACAGCGACTACGAGACCCAGTACTTC. This sequence encodes CASSDSRDSDYETQYF.

The chain combines TRBV30 with TRBJ2-7; TRBD2 is a possible D gene (5 bases). The germline V gene encodes CDR1 GTSNPN and CDR2 SVGIG (reference sequence). CDR3 length: 13 residues. V gave up 3 bases and J gave up 1 base, with 10 bases separating them. This CDR3 is CAWRTILSYEQYF. Here the CDR3 DNA reads TGTGCCTGGAGGACTATCCTTTCCTACGAGCAGTACTTC.

This clone turned up a few times. V gene TRBV30 combines with J gene TRBJ2-7; D assignment may be TRBD1 or TRBD2 (5 bases each). The germline CDR1 and CDR2 sequences are GTSNPN and SVGIG (reference sequence). CDR3 length: 13 residues. V was pared by 7 bases and J by 13 bases, with 26 bases between. The CDR3 bases are TGTGCCTTTTGGCTCCGGGACCCCGGCGCAGCATACTTC. Translation gives CAFWLRDPGAAYF.

J is TRBJ1-6 and V is TRBV21-1; no check of the table's D call, TRBD1, against the DNA was made. TRBV21-1 is a known pseudogene. This CDR3 is built from 16 residues. CDR3 sequence (DNA): TGTGCCAGCGGTCCGGGACAGGGATCTAATAATTCACCCCTCCACTTT. It codes for CASGPGQGSNNSPLHF.

This clone came up a few times. The J gene is TRBJ1-5, the V gene TRBV18; a weak D match, TRBD1 (6 bases). Per germline, CDR1 KGHSH and CDR2 LQKENI. The length of the CDR3 is 13 residues. The CDR3 spells CATRGDSNQPQHF. The CDR3 DNA follows: TGTGCTACCAGGGGCGATAGCAATCAGCCCCAGCATTTT.

This clone was seen only once. Within the sample, other DNA sequences also encode this same CDR3. The chain links TRBV7-9 to TRBJ1-3; D not resolved. The CDR3 is 12 amino acids. The V gene's germline CDR1 is SEHNR and CDR2 FQNEAQ (reference sequence). V was shortened by 3 bases and J by 4 bases, with 4 bases between the two germline ends. The CDR3 region has the DNA TGTGCCAGCAGCTTGACAGGAAACACCATATATTTT. Translation gives CASSLTGNTIYF.

This clone occurred once. The chain uses TRBV28 and TRBJ2-5, with D possibly matching TRBD2 (7 bases). With 8 bases removed from V and 3 bases from J, the gap between germline ends came to 19 bases. This CDR3 has 15 amino acids. CDR1 is MDHEN and CDR2 is SYDVKM in the germline V gene. CDR3 in amino acids: CASDEGGAAEETQYF. In DNA form, the CDR3 reads TGTGCCAGCGATGAGGGGGGGGCCGCGGAAGAGACCCAGTACTTC.

This sequence joins TRBV16 and TRBJ1-1, with TRBD1 matching over 8 bases. CDR1 KGHSY and CDR2 FQNENV come from the germline V gene. This CDR3 is 14 amino acids long. The ends lost 2 bases at V and 2 bases at J; junction bases unmatched: 1. The CDR3 sequence is CASSQTGGNTEAFF. As DNA, the CDR3 is TGTGCCAGCAGCCAAACAGGGGGAAACACTGAAGCTTTCTTT.

Concerning this clone: The junction and the germline gene differ at one end; a read error may be behind it. This rearrangement joins TRBV2 to TRBJ1-5; D unclear. Germline V lookup: CDR1 SNHLY, CDR2 FYNNEI. The CDR3 sequence is 13 residues long. The CDR3 protein is CASSVFENQPRHF. The CDR3 region has the DNA TGTGCCAGCAGTGTTTTCGAGAATCAGCCCCGGCATTTT.

The rearrangement uses TRBV25-1 and TRBJ2-1; D may correspond to TRBD1 or TRBD2 (6 bases each). The CDR3 totals 15 residues. CDR1 is MGHDK and CDR2 is SYGVNS in the germline V gene. V shed 0 bases and J shed 2 bases, with 8 bases lying between them. The CDR3 coding sequence is TGTGCCAGCAGTGAATATGGGGGGCCCTACAATGAGCAGTTCTTC. It is translated as CASSEYGGPYNEQFF.

The CDR3 here is CASSVSLLGGETQYF. CDR3 DNA sequence: TGTGCCAGCAGCGTAAGCCTCCTGGGGGGAGAGACCCAGTACTTC. The J gene is TRBJ2-5, the V gene TRBV9; TRBD2 might be the D (6 bases). The germline V gene encodes CDR1 SGDLS and CDR2 YYNGEE. This CDR3 comprises 15 residues. V was trimmed by 1 base and J by 4 bases, leaving 14 bases between them.

V gene TRBV5-4 combines with J gene TRBJ2-1; TRBD2 matches 10 bases. V dropped 4 bases and J dropped 9; count of bases not matched to a gene: 10. Germline-derived CDR1 and CDR2 are SGHNT and YYREEE (reference sequence). CDR3 length: 15 residues. The CDR3 reads CASSPPKREGLEQFF. CDR3 bases: TGTGCCAGCAGCCCACCGAAGCGGGAGGGCCTTGAGCAGTTCTTC.

There are a few counts of this clone. In DNA, the CDR3 is TGTGCCAGCAGCCTCACCTTAGCGGGGGGGAATGAGCAGTTCTTC. This sequence encodes CASSLTLAGGNEQFF. The chain joins TRBV2 to TRBJ2-1; 11 nucleotides agree with TRBD2. After removal of 6 bases from V and 7 bases from J, the junction contained 8 bases not matched to a gene. This CDR3 spans 15 amino acids. Germline-derived CDR1 and CDR2 are SNHLY and FYNNEI.

The V call is TRBV29-1, the J call TRBJ1-1; unclear D gene. The CDR3 covers 16 residues. The V end lost 3 bases, the J end lost 1 base, and 18 bases lay between the germline ends. Germline V gene sequence: CDR1 SQVTM, CDR2 ANQGSEA. CDR3 amino acids: CSVEGNVGKRNTEAFF. For the CDR3, the DNA is TGCAGCGTTGAGGGGAATGTGGGGAAGAGGAACACTGAAGCTTTCTTT.

V gene TRBV5-8 combines with J gene TRBJ1-2; D is ambiguous. Germline-derived CDR1 and CDR2 are SGHTS and YDEGEE. The CDR3 is 14 residues long. Trimming removed 5 bases from V and 4 bases from J, with 15 bases in between. DNA of the CDR3: TGTGCCAGCAGTCTTGCAGCAGACCTCTATGGCTACACCTTC. Amino acid sequence: CASSLAADLYGYTF.

This chain uses TRBV5-1 with TRBJ2-1, with a weak D call TRBD1 (6 bases). There are 15 residues in the CDR3. Deletions cut 2 bases from V and 1 base from J, with 10 bases between. Germline CDR1 is SGHRS and CDR2 is YFSETQ. In DNA, the CDR3 is TGCGCCAGCAGCTTCAACCAGGGGTCCTACAATGAGCAGTTCTTC. It encodes CASSFNQGSYNEQFF.

The CDR3 sequence is CAIHGGSNYGYTF. CDR3 nucleotide sequence: TGTGCCATCCACGGAGGATCTAACTATGGCTACACCTTC. The chain couples TRBV10-3 to TRBJ1-2; D is uncertain. This CDR3 contains 13 residues. V shed 8 bases and J shed 0 bases, with 10 bases lying between them. Germline V lookup: CDR1 ENHRY, CDR2 SYGVKD.

The chain combines TRBV5-1 with TRBJ2-1; 11 nucleotides line up with TRBD2. V was pared by 2 bases and J by 8 bases, with 3 bases of the junction left unmatched. There are 14 residues in the CDR3. The germline CDR1 and CDR2 sequences are SGHRS and YFSETQ. CDR3 in DNA: TGCGCCAGCAGCTTAGGGACTAGCGGACATGAGCAGTTCTTC. Its protein is CASSLGTSGHEQFF. The whole variable domain, remainder taken from reference TRBV5-1 and TRBJ2-1, is KAGVTQTPRYLIKTRGQQVTLSCSPISGHRSVSWYQQTPGQGLQFLFEYFSETQRNKGNFPGRFSGRQFSNSRSEMNVSTLELGDSALYLCASSLGTSGHEQFFGPGTRLTVL.

The chain carries TRBV4-3 and TRBJ1-1; 7 bases fit TRBD1. The V segment lost 8 bases and the J segment 4 bases; nucleotides outside the gene matches: 13. This CDR3 comprises 15 residues. Per germline, CDR1 LGHNA and CDR2 YSLEER. CDR3 residues: CASARGPGMGTEAFF. The CDR3 DNA reads TGCGCCAGCGCGAGGGGGCCTGGAATGGGCACTGAAGCTTTCTTT.

This clone was observed once. The chain joins TRBV19 to TRBJ1-2; 7 positions agree with TRBD1. V lost 0 bases to trimming and J lost 1 base; unmatched junction nucleotides: 5. Per the germline V gene, CDR1 is LNHDA and CDR2 is SQIVND (reference sequence). CDR3 size: 16 residues. Here the CDR3 reads CASSIDTGVHNYGYTF. The CDR3 DNA reads as TGTGCCAGTAGTATAGATACAGGGGTCCATAACTATGGCTACACCTTC.

The chain has TRBV4-1 and TRBJ2-7; the D is unclear. The CDR3 is made up of 15 amino acids. Trimming took off 3 bases at V and 4 bases at J, with 16 bases between the two ends. The germline gives CDR1 MGHRA, CDR2 YSYEKL. CDR3 region: CASSQGVGRWYEQYF. DNA of the CDR3: TGCGCCAGCAGCCAGGGCGTCGGTCGATGGTACGAGCAGTACTTC.

This chain connects TRBV30 to TRBJ1-4, with a tentative D call TRBD1 (5 bases). V was pared by 5 bases and J by 8 bases, with 18 bases between. The CDR3 loop spans 14 amino acids. Germline V CDR1 and CDR2: GTSNPN, SVGIG (reference sequence). CDR3 coding DNA: TGTGCCTGGGAAGAGACTCCGCGGGGGGAAAAACTGTTTTTT. This codes for CAWEETPRGEKLFF.

In its sample, this clone was seen a few times. The CDR3 DNA reads TGCAGTGCGCCCCGGGGGTATGAAGCTTTCTTT. Translation gives CSAPRGYEAFF. This chain uses TRBV20-1 with TRBJ1-1; D perhaps matches TRBD1 (5 bases). Germline CDR1 and CDR2: DFQATT and SNEGSKA (reference sequence). CDR3 size: 11 residues. V was cut by 6 bases and J by 7 bases, with 12 bases left in between.

The CDR3 protein is CASSETGTGGQFF. The CDR3 coding sequence is TGTGCCAGCAGCGAGACAGGGACAGGGGGGCAGTTCTTC. The rearrangement joins TRBV9 to TRBJ2-1; TRBD1 matches 11 bases. CDR3 length: 13 residues. The germline V gene has CDR1 SGDLS and CDR2 YYNGEE. V trimming: 3 bases; J trimming: 12 bases; junction bases outside the gene matches: 5.

The V and J genes are TRBV6-5 and TRBJ2-5; D uncertain. The CDR3 has 12 amino acids. Trimming pared 8 bases from V and 3 bases from J, leaving 10 bases between. Germline lookup yields CDR1 MNHEY and CDR2 SVGAGI. The DNA for the CDR3 is TGTGCCAGCTCCGGCAACGAAGAGACCCAGTACTTC. Translated, it gives CASSGNEETQYF.